The 28 T cell receptor beta chains given below trace back to one sample, sequenced in a study of cytomegalovirus exposure and HLA in healthy donors. Only in-frame clones appear in the TCRdb table, and some are missing; sequencing was by immunoSEQ multiplex PCR. The repertoire holds 60,000 to 70,000 clones, with roughly 89% as singletons. The sample comprised PBMCs. The receptors originated from a woman aged 18 to 35 in good health and CMV-seronegative.

The chain has TRBV2 and TRBJ2-7; D gene uncertain. Germline V gene data show CDR1 as SNHLY and CDR2 as FYNNEI. The CDR3 consists of 10 residues. Trimming left V 6 bases short and J 4 bases short, with 4 bases between. CDR3 nucleotides: TGTGCCAGCAGCACATACGAGCAGTACTTC. It encodes CASSTYEQYF.

This chain uses TRBV7-6 with TRBJ2-7; D uncertain. The germline V gene has CDR1 SGHVS and CDR2 FNYEAQ. V was shortened by 4 bases and J by 2 bases, with 15 bases between the two germline ends. The CDR3 covers 15 residues. The CDR3 nucleotides are TGTGCCAGCAGCTCTCTGGGTAGCTCAACCTACGAGCAGTACTTC. The encoded protein is CASSSLGSSTYEQYF.

This sequence joins TRBV5-1 and TRBJ1-1; 9 nucleotides agree with TRBD1. The V and J ends lost 3 bases and 5 bases, in that order; junction bases with no gene match: 8. This CDR3 has 15 amino acids. CDR1 is SGHRS, CDR2 YFSETQ, per germline. The CDR3 loop reads CASSYPGTGRTEAFF. DNA for the CDR3: TGCGCCAGCAGCTACCCTGGGACAGGGAGGACTGAAGCTTTCTTT.

The chain carries TRBV2 and TRBJ1-5; D unclear. Deletions cut 1 base from V and 12 bases from J, with 10 bases between. The CDR3 contains 12 residues. CDR1 SNHLY and CDR2 FYNNEI come from the germline V gene. CDR3 sequence reads: CASSEVAGLQHF. The CDR3 nucleotides are TGTGCCAGCAGTGAAGTAGCTGGCCTCCAGCATTTT. The full variable domain, completed using reference TRBV2 and TRBJ1-5, is EPEVTQTPSHQVTQMGQEVILRCVPISNHLYFYWYRQILGQKVEFLVSFYNNEISEKSEIFDDQFSVERPDGSNFTLKIRSTKLEDSAMYFCASSEVAGLQHFGDGTRLSIL.

The rearrangement uses TRBV30 and TRBJ2-3; TRBD2 aligns across 9 bases. The germline V gene encodes CDR1 GTSNPN and CDR2 SVGIG (reference sequence). The CDR3 length is 14 residues. With 1 base clipped from V and 3 bases from J, the junction kept 2 bases outside the gene matches. In DNA form, the CDR3 reads TGTGCCTGGAGTGGTACTAGCGGGACAGATACGCAGTATTTT. As protein: CAWSGTSGTDTQYF. The full variable domain, completed using reference TRBV30 and TRBJ2-3, is SQTIHQWPATLVQPVGSPLSLECTVEGTSNPNLYWYRQAAGRGLQLLFYSVGIGQISSEVPQNLSASRPQDRQFILSSKKLLLSDSGFYLCAWSGTSGTDTQYFGPGTRLTVL.

The rearrangement links TRBV7-3 to TRBJ2-1; 11 bases match TRBD2. CDR3 length equals 18 residues. V lost 1 base and J lost 7; bases outside the gene matches: 12. Germline CDR1 reads SGHTA; CDR2 reads FQGTGA. The CDR3 loop reads CASSLKLAGALGANEQFF. CDR3 sequence (DNA): TGTGCCAGCAGCTTAAAACTAGCGGGGGCCTTAGGGGCGAATGAGCAGTTCTTC.

The chain links TRBV6-6 to TRBJ1-5; 10 bases line up with TRBD1. This CDR3 is built from 14 residues. J was trimmed by 6 bases and V by 5 bases; bases with no gene match: 4. Germline CDR1 is MNHNY and CDR2 is SVGAGI (reference sequence). The CDR3 protein is CASSVGTGVQPQHF. In DNA form, the CDR3 reads TGTGCCAGCAGTGTGGGGACAGGGGTTCAGCCCCAGCATTTT.

The V gene is TRBV9, the J gene TRBJ2-1; D call uncertain. CDR1 is SGDLS and CDR2 is YYNGEE in the germline V gene. Trimming removed 4 bases from V and 8 bases from J, with 13 bases in between. This CDR3 is 13 amino acids long. The CDR3 nucleotides read TGTGCCAGCAGCCCTCACTCTCTGGATGAGCAGTTCTTC. It codes for CASSPHSLDEQFF.

On this clone: An end of the junction differs from the germline gene, which may be a read error. V gene TRBV7-7 combines with J gene TRBJ2-5; 11 bases match TRBD2. The CDR3 has 15 amino acids. CDR1 and CDR2 from the germline V gene are SSHAT and FNYEAQ (reference sequence). The CDR3 loop is CASSPLAGGPETQYF. CDR3 nucleotide sequence: TGTGCTAGCAGCCCGCTAGCGGGGGGTCCGGAGACCCAGTACTTC.

The rearrangement links TRBV4-2 to TRBJ1-3; D not resolved. The CDR3 runs 14 residues. CDR1 and CDR2 from the germline V gene are LGHNA and YNFKEQ. The V gene lost 0 bases and the J gene lost 4 bases, with 7 bases spanning the gap. The CDR3, as DNA: TGTGCCAGCAGCCAAGATTTAGTCGGAAACACCATATATTTT. This sequence encodes CASSQDLVGNTIYF.

The chain recombines TRBV4-2 with TRBJ2-1; TRBD2 matches 7 bases. With V trimmed by 9 bases and J by 5 bases, 10 bases remained unmatched. The germline V gene encodes CDR1 LGHNA and CDR2 YNFKEQ. There are 14 residues in the CDR3. The chain's CDR3 is CASHVGEGHNEQFF. The CDR3 DNA sequence: TGTGCCAGTCACGTAGGGGAGGGACACAATGAGCAGTTCTTC.

V and J are TRBV9 and TRBJ2-1; 7 bases map to TRBD1. V dropped 4 bases and J dropped 6; count of bases not matched to a gene: 7. The CDR3 length is 14 residues. Germline V gene sequence: CDR1 SGDLS, CDR2 YYNGEE. As DNA, the CDR3 is TGTGCCAGCAGCCCACGACAGGGAACCAATGAGCAGTTCTTC. As protein: CASSPRQGTNEQFF.

This clone was seen once. V and J are TRBV7-9 and TRBJ2-5; D is uncertain. CDR3 length: 11 residues. V was cut by 5 bases and J by 5 bases, with 6 bases left in between. From germline, CDR1 is SEHNR and CDR2 FQNEAQ (reference sequence). CDR3 residues: CASSIGETQYF. The CDR3 DNA follows: TGTGCCAGCAGCATCGGGGAGACCCAGTACTTC. Filled out from reference TRBV7-9 and TRBJ2-5, the complete variable domain reads DTGVSQNPRHKITKRGQNVTFRCDPISEHNRLYWYRQTLGQGPEFLTYFQNEAQLEKSRLLSDRFSAERPKGSFSTLEIQRTEQGDSAMYLCASSIGETQYFGPGTRLLVL.

The J gene is TRBJ1-2, the V gene TRBV4-3, with TRBD1 matching 9 bases. The CDR3 has 15 residues. The junction had 11 bases not matched to a gene; V was cut back by 5 bases and J by 7 bases. CDR1 is LGHNA, CDR2 YSLEER, per germline. The chain's CDR3 is CASSSSPGQGFGYTF. The CDR3 nucleotides are TGCGCCAGCAGCTCATCACCGGGACAGGGTTTTGGCTACACCTTC.

This chain connects TRBV27 to TRBJ2-1; a weak D match, TRBD2 (6 bases). V was shortened by 7 bases and J by 2 bases, with 18 bases between the two germline ends. The CDR3 is 16 amino acids. Germline CDR1 MNHEY, CDR2 SMNVEV (reference sequence). Here the CDR3 reads CASTSRKTGAYNEQFF. The CDR3 DNA sequence: TGTGCCAGCACCTCCCGGAAGACGGGAGCCTACAATGAGCAGTTCTTC.

The chain joins TRBV2 to TRBJ2-3, with 9 nucleotides matching TRBD1. Looked up from germline, CDR1 is SNHLY and CDR2 is FYNNEI. This CDR3 spans 15 amino acids. Losses at the gene ends were 6 bases for V and 2 bases for J; bases not matched to a gene: 6. The CDR3 region is CASSPGQGTTDTQYF. In DNA, the CDR3 is TGTGCCAGCAGCCCGGGACAGGGCACCACAGATACGCAGTATTTT.

This chain connects TRBV7-3 to TRBJ2-1; 7 bases map to TRBD1. The CDR3 loop spans 15 amino acids. V shed 3 bases and J 2 bases; nucleotides not matched to a gene: 4. CDR1 and CDR2 from the germline V gene are SGHTA and FQGTGA. The CDR3 sequence: CASSFGQGAYNEQFF. DNA for the CDR3: TGTGCCAGCAGCTTCGGGCAGGGGGCCTACAATGAGCAGTTCTTC. Complete variable domain (other parts from reference TRBV7-3 and TRBJ2-1): GAGVSQTPSNKVTEKGKYVELRCDPISGHTALYWYRQSLGQGPEFLIYFQGTGAADDSGLPNDRFFAVRPEGSVSTLKIQRTERGDSAVYLCASSFGQGAYNEQFFGPGTRLTVL.

For the CDR3, the DNA is TGTGCCAGCAGCTTCACCGGGAGGGGCTACGAGCAGTACTTC. This codes for CASSFTGRGYEQYF. This chain uses TRBV11-2 with TRBJ2-7, with 8 bases lining up with TRBD2. Unmatched junction bases numbered 4, after V lost 3 bases and J lost 3 bases. Germline V gene lookup returns CDR1 SGHAT and CDR2 FQNNGV. The CDR3 consists of 14 residues.

In its sample, this clone was seen a few times. This chain links TRBV9 with TRBJ2-1; 7 bases agree with TRBD2. Trimming removed 2 bases from V and 10 bases from J; junction bases left unmatched: 12. The CDR3 has 15 amino acids. Germline V gene lookup returns CDR1 SGDLS and CDR2 YYNGEE. Here the CDR3 reads CASSVSPAGMGEQFF. The CDR3 coding sequence is TGTGCCAGCAGCGTGAGTCCAGCGGGGATGGGCGAGCAGTTCTTC.

The chain recombines TRBV7-3 with TRBJ2-1; 13 nucleotides agree with TRBD2. This CDR3 has 14 residues. Looked up from germline, CDR1 is SGHTA and CDR2 is FQGTGA. The V segment lost 4 bases and the J segment 9 bases; nucleotides outside the gene matches: 3. CDR3 in amino acids: CASSWTSGRGEQFF. The CDR3 region has the DNA TGTGCCAGCAGCTGGACTAGCGGGAGAGGTGAGCAGTTCTTC.

This sequence joins TRBV28 and TRBJ1-5, with a weak D call TRBD1 (5 bases). Germline V gene sequence: CDR1 MDHEN, CDR2 SYDVKM. Trimming removed 3 bases at V and 5 bases at J, with 14 bases between. The CDR3 length is 15 residues. CDR3 DNA sequence: TGTGCCAGCAGTTTGGACACGCGGGATTATCAGCCCCAGCATTTT. It is translated as CASSLDTRDYQPQHF.

The rearrangement links TRBV2 to TRBJ2-5; weak D call: TRBD2 (6 bases). V was pared by 6 bases and J by 12 bases, with 17 bases between. CDR1 is SNHLY, CDR2 FYNNEI, per germline. This CDR3 region has 12 residues. CDR3 nucleotides: TGTGCCAGCAGGGACTACCTTTTGACGAAGTACTTC. Protein: CASRDYLLTKYF. Based on the CDR3 plus reference TRBV2 and TRBJ2-5, the full variable domain is EPEVTQTPSHQVTQMGQEVILRCVPISNHLYFYWYRQILGQKVEFLVSFYNNEISEKSEIFDDQFSVERPDGSNFTLKIRSTKLEDSAMYFCASRDYLLTKYFGPGTRLLVL.

The chain recombines TRBV5-1 with TRBJ2-3, with D perhaps matching TRBD1 (6 bases). The germline V gene encodes CDR1 SGHRS and CDR2 YFSETQ. The CDR3 runs 14 residues. Between the trimmed V and J ends, which lost 0 bases and 5 bases, there was a span of 10 bases. The CDR3 sequence: CASSLGAGEDTQYF. CDR3 nucleotides: TGCGCCAGCAGCTTGGGAGCAGGGGAAGATACGCAGTATTTT.

This rearrangement joins TRBV5-1 to TRBJ1-3; no clear D gene. V was clipped by 2 bases and J by 4 bases, with 13 bases between them. CDR3 length equals 15 residues. Germline CDR1 reads SGHRS; CDR2 reads YFSETQ. The CDR3 loop reads CASSFGGLEGNTIYF. CDR3 bases: TGCGCCAGCAGCTTCGGAGGGCTGGAAGGAAACACCATATATTTT.

The rearrangement joins TRBV19 to TRBJ2-7; D may be TRBD1 (6 bases). Trimming removed 5 bases at V and 2 bases at J, with 10 bases between. The CDR3 totals 13 residues. CDR1 is LNHDA, CDR2 SQIVND, per germline (reference sequence). CDR3 DNA sequence: TGTGCCAGTAGTCTGACAGGCACCTACGAGCAGTACTTC. This codes for CASSLTGTYEQYF. Full variable domain (missing parts from reference TRBV19 and TRBJ2-7): DGGITQSPKYLFRKEGQNVTLSCEQNLNHDAMYWYRQDPGQGLRLIYYSQIVNDFQKGDIAEGYSVSREKKESFPLTVTSAQKNPTAFYLCASSLTGTYEQYFGPGTRLTVT.

This chain connects TRBV4-2 to TRBJ2-5; tentative D call: TRBD2 (6 bases). V lost 1 base to trimming and J lost 5 bases, with 14 bases between them. This CDR3 comprises 15 residues. Germline assignment: CDR1 LGHNA and CDR2 YNFKEQ. CDR3 nucleotides: TGTGCCAGCAGCCAAGTTGCGGGAAAGACGGAGACCCAGTACTTC. It yields the protein CASSQVAGKTETQYF.

The rearrangement joins TRBV5-6 to TRBJ1-2; perhaps TRBD1 as D (5 bases). There are 14 residues in the CDR3. Trimming shortened V by 4 bases and J by 4 bases, and 14 bases separated the two germline ends. The germline CDR1 and CDR2 sequences are SGHDT and YYEEEE. The CDR3 bases are TGTGCCAGCAGCATGGCCCGGGGGAGCTATGGCTACACCTTC. Amino acids: CASSMARGSYGYTF.

The rearrangement joins TRBV5-1 to TRBJ1-1, with TRBD1 matching over 9 bases. Germline V gene sequence: CDR1 SGHRS, CDR2 YFSETQ. CDR3 length: 17 residues. The ends lost 0 bases at V and 3 bases at J; junction bases unmatched: 9. As DNA, the CDR3 is TGCGCCAGCAGCTTGGACCGGACAGGGGCTGTGGACACTGAAGCTTTCTTT. As protein: CASSLDRTGAVDTEAFF.